A selection of T cell receptor beta chains follows, all from one sample in a study of cytomegalovirus exposure and HLA in healthy donors. Clones were sequenced by immunoSEQ multiplex PCR, and TCRdb holds only the in-frame ones, with some missing. The sample holds roughly 350,000 clones, about nine tenths seen once. The material sequenced was PBMCs. The receptors were gathered from a woman younger than 30 in good health and CMV-seronegative. The CDR3 runs from the conserved cysteine through the conserved F or W. The D gene is left open where the match is weak. Clone size is given for some rows only: seen once, a few or many times, or a class if the clone is expanded.

v_call: TRBV19
j_call: TRBJ2-6
clone_size: .
cdr3_length: 18
d_call: TRBD1
cdr3_nt: TGTGCCAGTAGGCGAAATTCGGGACAGCTGTCTGGGGCCAACGTCCTGACTTTC
cdr3_aa: CASRRNSGQLSGANVLTF

v_call: TRBV10-3
j_call: TRBJ2-3
clone_size: few
cdr3_length: 14
d_call: TRBD2
cdr3_nt: TGTGCCATCAAAGGGACTAGCGGGAGTGATACGCAGTATTTT
cdr3_aa: CAIKGTSGSDTQYF

v_call: TRBV18
j_call: TRBJ1-1
clone_size: .
cdr3_length: 16
d_call: .
cdr3_nt: TGTGCCAGCTCACCACCGGGGGGTTCAATGAACACTGAAGCTTTCTTT
cdr3_aa: CASSPPGGSMNTEAFF

v_call: TRBV18
j_call: TRBJ1-2
clone_size: .
cdr3_length: 18
d_call: TRBD1
cdr3_nt: TGTGCCAGCTCACCGGGACAGGGGGCGATGGGATTAGCCTATGGCTACACCTTC
cdr3_aa: CASSPGQGAMGLAYGYTF

v_call: TRBV7-8
j_call: TRBJ2-7
clone_size: .
cdr3_length: 17
d_call: .
cdr3_nt: TGTGCCAGCAGCTTAGAAATTTTGGTGGGAGGACTCTGGAAGCAGTACTTC
cdr3_aa: CASSLEILVGGLWKQYF

v_call: TRBV27
j_call: TRBJ2-5
clone_size: once
cdr3_length: 12
d_call: .
cdr3_nt: TGTGCCAGCAGTTTAAGGGGAGAGACCCAGTACTTC
cdr3_aa: CASSLRGETQYF

v_call: TRBV29-1
j_call: TRBJ2-1
clone_size: .
cdr3_length: 15
d_call: TRBD2
cdr3_nt: TGCAGCTCCGGGAGGGGGACTAGCGGGAGTAATGAGCAGTTCTTC
cdr3_aa: CSSGRGTSGSNEQFF

v_call: TRBV2
j_call: TRBJ2-7
clone_size: .
cdr3_length: 14
d_call: .
cdr3_nt: TGTGCCAGCAGCCCAACCGGGAATTCCTACGAGCAGTACTTC
cdr3_aa: CASSPTGNSYEQYF

v_call: TRBV11-1
j_call: TRBJ2-1
clone_size: .
cdr3_length: 16
d_call: TRBD2
cdr3_nt: TGTGCCAGCAGCTTAGGGCTAGCGGGCGTCTACAATGAGCAGTTCTTC
cdr3_aa: CASSLGLAGVYNEQFF

v_call: TRBV4-3
j_call: TRBJ2-7
clone_size: .
cdr3_length: 16
d_call: TRBD2
cdr3_nt: TGCGCCAGCAGCCAAGGGGTGCGGGAGAGCTCCTACGAGCAGTACTTC
cdr3_aa: CASSQGVRESSYEQYF

v_call: TRBV5-4
j_call: TRBJ2-3
clone_size: once
cdr3_length: 13
d_call: .
cdr3_nt: TGTGCCAGCAGCTTAGCGGGCTCGGATACGCAGTATTTT
cdr3_aa: CASSLAGSDTQYF

v_call: TRBV19
j_call: TRBJ1-2
clone_size: few
cdr3_length: 15
d_call: .
cdr3_nt: TGTGCCAGTAGTATCCCCATGACAGGTCCCTATGGCTACACCTTC
cdr3_aa: CASSIPMTGPYGYTF

v_call: TRBV11-3
j_call: TRBJ2-3
clone_size: once
cdr3_length: 17
d_call: TRBD2
cdr3_nt: TGTGCCAGCAGCTTCGGTCCGGGACTACCTACGGAAGATACGCAGTATTTT
cdr3_aa: CASSFGPGLPTEDTQYF

v_call: TRBV9
j_call: TRBJ2-1
clone_size: .
cdr3_length: 16
d_call: TRBD2
cdr3_nt: TGTGCCAGCAGCGCCGGGCCGGGACTAGCCAACAATGAGCAGTTCTTC
cdr3_aa: CASSAGPGLANNEQFF

v_call: TRBV30
j_call: TRBJ2-3
clone_size: .
cdr3_length: 16
d_call: .
cdr3_nt: TGTGCCTGGAGCGGGAGACTAGTGGAGGACACAGATACGCAGTATTTT
cdr3_aa: CAWSGRLVEDTDTQYF

v_call: TRBV6-6
j_call: TRBJ1-5
clone_size: .
cdr3_length: 15
d_call: .
cdr3_nt: TGTGCCAGCAGTTACTTCACAGGCTCCAATCAGCCCCAGCATTTT
cdr3_aa: CASSYFTGSNQPQHF

v_call: TRBV7-6
j_call: TRBJ1-1
clone_size: once
cdr3_length: 15
d_call: .
cdr3_nt: TGTGCCAGCAGCCCGATTACAGGGTTGGGGACTGAAGCTTTCTTT
cdr3_aa: CASSPITGLGTEAFF

v_call: TRBV27
j_call: TRBJ2-7
clone_size: .
cdr3_length: 13
d_call: .
cdr3_nt: TGTGCCAGCAGTCTAATGCACGCCTACGAGCAGTACTTC
cdr3_aa: CASSLMHAYEQYF

v_call: TRBV7-3
j_call: TRBJ1-2
clone_size: .
cdr3_length: 13
d_call: TRBD1
cdr3_nt: TGTGCCAGCAGCTTAGGACAGGGTGAGAGATACACCTTC
cdr3_aa: CASSLGQGERYTF

v_call: TRBV7-3
j_call: TRBJ2-6
clone_size: .
cdr3_length: 17
d_call: TRBD1
cdr3_nt: TGTGCCAGCAGCTCTGGGACAGGGGGAACTGGGGCCAACGTCCTGACTTTC
cdr3_aa: CASSSGTGGTGANVLTF

v_call: TRBV27
j_call: TRBJ1-1
clone_size: .
cdr3_length: 14
d_call: .
cdr3_nt: TGTGCCAGCAGTTTAGTCGGTGGTGGCACTGAAGCTTTCTTT
cdr3_aa: CASSLVGGGTEAFF

v_call: TRBV6-1
j_call: TRBJ1-1
clone_size: .
cdr3_length: 13
d_call: .
cdr3_nt: TGTGCCAGCAGAGCAGGGGATGTAACTGAAGCTTTCTTT
cdr3_aa: CASRAGDVTEAFF

v_call: TRBV28
j_call: TRBJ2-7
clone_size: .
cdr3_length: 16
d_call: TRBD1
cdr3_nt: TGTGCCAGCAGTTTTTCGCCGGGACAGACTACGTACGAGCAGTACTTC
cdr3_aa: CASSFSPGQTTYEQYF

v_call: TRBV9
j_call: TRBJ2-1
clone_size: .
cdr3_length: 15
d_call: .
cdr3_nt: TGTGCCAGCAGCGAACTAGGTTCAGCCTACAATGAGCAGTTCTTC
cdr3_aa: CASSELGSAYNEQFF

v_call: TRBV6-1
j_call: TRBJ1-4
clone_size: .
cdr3_length: 14
d_call: TRBD1
cdr3_nt: TGTGCCAGCAGCCGTAGACAGGGGAGTGAAAAACTGTTTTTT
cdr3_aa: CASSRRQGSEKLFF

v_call: TRBV21-1
j_call: TRBJ1-4
clone_size: .
cdr3_length: 16
d_call: .
cdr3_nt: TGTGCCAGCAATTCCGGGACAGGGTCCACTAATGAAAAACTGTTTTTT
cdr3_aa: CASNSGTGSTNEKLFF

v_call: TRBV28
j_call: TRBJ1-2
clone_size: .
cdr3_length: 14
d_call: .
cdr3_nt: TGTGCCAGCAGCACCGTACAGGGAAACTATGGCTACACCTTC
cdr3_aa: CASSTVQGNYGYTF

v_call: TRBV7-2
j_call: TRBJ2-1
clone_size: .
cdr3_length: 16
d_call: TRBD2
cdr3_nt: TGTGCCAGCAGCTCTCTAGCGGGAGTGTCCTACAATGAGCAGTTCTTC
cdr3_aa: CASSSLAGVSYNEQFF

v_call: TRBV11-2
j_call: TRBJ1-1
clone_size: .
cdr3_length: 15
d_call: .
cdr3_nt: TGTGCCAGCAGCCGAACTACAGGGTGGGACACTGAAGCTTTCTTT
cdr3_aa: CASSRTTGWDTEAFF

v_call: TRBV19
j_call: TRBJ1-1
clone_size: .
cdr3_length: 13
d_call: TRBD1
cdr3_nt: TGTGCCAGCTGTCGGGACAGGGGCACTGAAGCTTTCTTT
cdr3_aa: CASCRDRGTEAFF

v_call: TRBV28
j_call: TRBJ2-7
clone_size: .
cdr3_length: 14
d_call: .
cdr3_nt: TGTGCCAGCAGTACCGACAGTCTAACCTACGAGCAGTACTTC
cdr3_aa: CASSTDSLTYEQYF

v_call: TRBV19
j_call: TRBJ2-7
clone_size: .
cdr3_length: 14
d_call: TRBD2
cdr3_nt: TGTGCCAGTAGTGTCGGACTAGCGGGAATCGAGCAGTACTTC
cdr3_aa: CASSVGLAGIEQYF